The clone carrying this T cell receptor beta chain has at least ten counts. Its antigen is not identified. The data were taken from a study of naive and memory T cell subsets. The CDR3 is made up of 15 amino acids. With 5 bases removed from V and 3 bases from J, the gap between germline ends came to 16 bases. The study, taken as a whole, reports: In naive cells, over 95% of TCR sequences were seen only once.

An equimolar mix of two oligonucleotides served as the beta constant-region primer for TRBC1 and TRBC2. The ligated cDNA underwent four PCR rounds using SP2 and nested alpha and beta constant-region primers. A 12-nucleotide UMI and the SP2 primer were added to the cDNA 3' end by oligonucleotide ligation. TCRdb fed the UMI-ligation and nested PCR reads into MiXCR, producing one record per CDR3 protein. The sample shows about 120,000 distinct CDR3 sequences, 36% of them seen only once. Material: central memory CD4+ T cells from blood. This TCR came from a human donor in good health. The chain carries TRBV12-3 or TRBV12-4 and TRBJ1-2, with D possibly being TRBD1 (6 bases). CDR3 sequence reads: CASSPDRRRHYGYTF. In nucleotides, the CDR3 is TGTGCCAGCAGTCCAGACAGGCGACGGCACTATGGCTACACCTTC.